The sequence of this T cell receptor beta chain was determined in a study of cytomegalovirus exposure and HLA in healthy donors. Study findings and constraints: An apparent linkage of common viral pathogens to several of the most significant clusters emerged in a later analysis.

This clone was picked up one time. Its antigen is as yet unknown. The PCR had 60 Vbeta and 13 Jbeta primers. The data were produced by immunoSEQ multiplex PCR, yet TCRdb's version contains in-frame clones alone and is incomplete. The data contain about 170,000 clones, approximately 72% of them seen just once; the ten biggest clones take up less than 2.5%. In germline, CDR1 is SGHAT, CDR2 FQNNGV. The length of the CDR3 is 16 residues. V was clipped by 1 base and J by 3 bases; unmatched bases: 4. The sample comprised PBMCs. This sequence originates from a human donor in good health. The chain links TRBV11-2 to TRBJ2-1, with 9 bases fitting TRBD2. The chain's CDR3 is CASSLVAGGRYNEQFF. CDR3 nucleotide sequence: TGTGCCAGCAGCTTAGTGGCGGGGGGGCGCTACAATGAGCAGTTCTTC.